Sequencing of this TCR beta chain was carried out in a study of T cell responses to AZD1222 COVID-19 vaccine. Sequencing used immunoSEQ multiplex PCR; TCRdb keeps in-frame clones, though not all of them. The sample includes fewer than 110,000 clones, around 92% of them seen just once. V was pared by 4 bases and J by 3 bases, with 7 bases of the junction left unmatched. CDR3 length: 14 residues. CDR1 is SGHRS and CDR2 is YFSETQ in the germline V gene. General study findings and limits: The donor cohort was predominantly white British with a female majority, and clonal diversity may have been underestimated. It was only six AZD1222 recipients who were seropositive at baseline.

As regards this clone: Its antigen is not identified.

The source was peripheral blood, collected 28 days after the second AZD1222 dose. The chain links TRBV5-1 to TRBJ2-7; 7 bases line up with TRBD1. The sequence was obtained from an adult who received the AZD1222 COVID-19 vaccine. CDR3 in amino acids: CASSRGQNSYEQYF. The CDR3 DNA sequence: TGCGCCAGCAGCAGGGGACAGAATAGCTACGAGCAGTACTTC.